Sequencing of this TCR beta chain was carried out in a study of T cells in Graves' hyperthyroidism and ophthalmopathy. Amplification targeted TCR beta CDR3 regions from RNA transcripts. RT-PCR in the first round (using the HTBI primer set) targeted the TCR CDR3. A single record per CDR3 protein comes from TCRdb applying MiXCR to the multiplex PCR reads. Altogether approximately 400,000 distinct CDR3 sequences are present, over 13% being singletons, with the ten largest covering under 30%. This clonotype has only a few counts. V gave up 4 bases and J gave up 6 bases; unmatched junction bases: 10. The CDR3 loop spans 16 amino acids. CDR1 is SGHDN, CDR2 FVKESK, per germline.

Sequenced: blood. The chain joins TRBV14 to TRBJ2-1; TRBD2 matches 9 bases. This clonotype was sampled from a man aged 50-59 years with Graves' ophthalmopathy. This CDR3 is CASSRKLAGSGNEQFF. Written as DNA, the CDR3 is TGTGCCAGCAGCCGGAAGCTAGCGGGGTCCGGCAATGAGCAGTTCTTC.